These T cell receptor beta chains were read from a single sample in a study of Graves' ophthalmopathy and Graves' hyperthyroidism. One entry per CDR3 protein results from TCRdb running MiXCR on the multiplex PCR reads. This sample has over 500,000 distinct CDR3 sequences, with 22% found just once. Sequenced sample: peripheral blood. Receptors were obtained from a woman aged 18-29 years with stable Graves' hyperthyroidism. Some clones in this sample may be carry-over from other donors' samples. CDR3s leave out the opening cysteine and the closing phenylalanine or tryptophan. The D gene is left open where the match is weak.

D | length | J | V | CDR3
- | 13 | TRBJ1-6 | TRBV28 | ASITGGLYNSPLH
- | 13 | TRBJ2-7 | TRBV5-1 | ASSLTGQPPYEQY
TRBD1 | 12 | TRBJ1-1 | TRBV5-1 | ASSLTGAGSEAF
- | 12 | TRBJ1-1 | TRBV6-5 | ASSYSRQGTEAF
- | 9 | TRBJ2-5 | TRBV28 | ASNSQETQY
- | 14 | TRBJ2-2 | TRBV30 | AWSGVGAANTGELF
TRBD2 | 12 | TRBJ2-3 | TRBV29-1 | SVIPGLATDTQY
- | 12 | TRBJ1-1 | TRBV29-1 | SVEDLGQYPEAF
- | 12 | TRBJ2-7 | TRBV27 | ASSPPTGTYEQY
- | 14 | TRBJ1-3 | TRBV7-9 | ASSWTGTLSGNTIY
TRBD1 | 14 | TRBJ2-5 | TRBV6-1 | ASSDGTGMYQETQY
- | 13 | TRBJ1-2 | TRBV2 | ASSEAHGARYGYT
TRBD2 | 15 | TRBJ2-5 | TRBV20-1 | SATGTSGGGFQETQY
- | 12 | TRBJ2-7 | TRBV12-3/TRBV12-4 | ASSPSQTSDEQY
TRBD1 | 14 | TRBJ2-3 | TRBV12-3/TRBV12-4 | ASSQPGTVYTDTQY
- | 15 | TRBJ2-2 | TRBV27 | ASSPNAGNLNTGELF
- | 12 | TRBJ2-7 | TRBV25-1 | ASSVPGALYEQY
TRBD2 | 16 | TRBJ2-7 | TRBV28 | ASSSPNSGFPSSYEQY
TRBD1 | 13 | TRBJ1-2 | TRBV6-1 | ASSKNRGPNYGYT
TRBD1 | 14 | TRBJ2-6 | TRBV6-5 | ASNGQGFSGANVLT
- | 11 | TRBJ2-5 | TRBV12-3/TRBV12-4 | ASAFGGRETQY
- | 13 | TRBJ2-7 | TRBV6-1 | ASSEARTYSYEQY
TRBD1 | 13 | TRBJ1-1 | TRBV18 | ASSHDRGQLSVAF
- | 12 | TRBJ2-5 | TRBV15 | ATSGDRWEETQY
- | 10 | TRBJ1-2 | TRBV6-5 | ASNSLVLGYT
TRBD1 | 11 | TRBJ1-2 | TRBV20-1 | SAPGQGDYGYT
- | 11 | TRBJ1-3 | TRBV7-2 | ASSLFPGNTIY
- | 14 | TRBJ1-1 | TRBV4-2 | ASSTQGWGTNTEAF
TRBD1 | 12 | TRBJ2-7 | TRBV12-3/TRBV12-4 | ASSLRTGGYEQY
- | 12 | TRBJ1-2 | TRBV9 | ASSSQGVGYGYT
TRBD1 | 13 | TRBJ1-5 | TRBV7-2 | ASSAGTGGNQPQH
TRBD2 | 14 | TRBJ2-5 | TRBV7-9 | ASSQNLAGEQETQY
- | 11 | TRBJ1-3 | TRBV29-1 | SVVGVFGNTIY
- | 13 | TRBJ1-1 | TRBV2 | ASSVGGALGTEAL
TRBD1 | 15 | TRBJ1-2 | TRBV6-1 | ASSQENRDRGYYGYT
- | 15 | TRBJ1-3 | TRBV20-1 | SATQDGPKSSGNTIY
- | 12 | TRBJ1-2 | TRBV5-1 | ASSPEGDGYGYT
- | 10 | TRBJ2-5 | TRBV20-1 | SARNGKETQY
- | 12 | TRBJ2-7 | TRBV7-3 | ASSIGGLPYEQY
- | 14 | TRBJ1-6 | TRBV7-2 | ASRPGAGAYNSPLH
- | 12 | TRBJ2-5 | TRBV7-8 | ASSPKWVEETQY
TRBD1 | 14 | TRBJ2-7 | TRBV13 | ASSSDPGTGTYEQY
TRBD2 | 14 | TRBJ2-5 | TRBV24-1 | ATSDPGLAEGETQY
- | 11 | TRBJ1-6 | TRBV6-5 | ASRVKRDSPLH
- | 12 | TRBJ2-2 | TRBV12-3/TRBV12-4 | ASRASLNTGELF
- | 10 | TRBJ1-1 | TRBV6-1 | ASMRFNTEAF
- | 13 | TRBJ1-2 | TRBV20-1 | SARLQGVDFRGYT
- | 13 | TRBJ2-2 | TRBV19 | ASSIDPVSGGELF
- | 12 | TRBJ2-7 | TRBV6-2/TRBV6-3 | ASSYAHPGYEQY